Sequencing of this TCR beta chain was carried out in a study of T cells in Graves' hyperthyroidism and ophthalmopathy. Study outcomes and limitations: Progression to ophthalmopathy was predicted a median of roughly 6.8 months early.

Note on this clonotype: Its antigen remains unknown.

RNA transcripts served as the template for amplifying TCR beta CDR3 regions. TCR CDR3 underwent first-round RT-PCR with the HTBI primer set. Via MiXCR, TCRdb re-called the multiplex PCR reads, giving one row per CDR3 protein. The repertoire includes 490,000 or so distinct CDR3 sequences, 46% of them detected once, and around two fifths sits in the top ten. This CDR3 comprises 14 residues. The ends were cut back, 0 bases at V and 6 bases at J, with 8 bases in the middle. CDR1 LNHNV and CDR2 YYDKDF come from the germline V gene (reference sequence). The chain recombines TRBV15 with TRBJ2-2, with D possibly TRBD2 on 5 matching bases. The receptor was isolated from an adult woman with Graves' disease, either hyperthyroidism or ophthalmopathy (not recorded which). The specimen sequenced was peripheral blood or thyroid tissue (not recorded which). CDR3 bases: TGTGCCACCAGCAGAGATGAGGACTCCGGGGAGCTGTTTTTT. Amino acid sequence: CATSRDEDSGELFF.